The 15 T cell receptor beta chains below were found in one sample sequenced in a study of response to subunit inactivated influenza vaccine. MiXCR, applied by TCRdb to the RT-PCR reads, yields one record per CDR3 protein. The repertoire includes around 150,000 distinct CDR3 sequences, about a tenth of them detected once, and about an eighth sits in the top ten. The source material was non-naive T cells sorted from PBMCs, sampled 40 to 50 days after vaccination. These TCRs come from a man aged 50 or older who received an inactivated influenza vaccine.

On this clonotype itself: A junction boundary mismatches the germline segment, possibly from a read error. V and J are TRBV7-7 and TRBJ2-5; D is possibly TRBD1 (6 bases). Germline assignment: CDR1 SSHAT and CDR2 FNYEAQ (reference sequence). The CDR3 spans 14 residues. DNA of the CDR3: TGTGCTAGCAGCCCAGGGGCTGGACAAGAGACCCAGTACTTC. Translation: CASSPGAGQETQYF.

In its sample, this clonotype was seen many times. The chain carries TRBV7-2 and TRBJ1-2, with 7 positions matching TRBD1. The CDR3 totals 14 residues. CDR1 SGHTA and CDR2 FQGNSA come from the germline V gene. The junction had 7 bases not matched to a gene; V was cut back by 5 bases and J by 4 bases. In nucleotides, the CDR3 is TGTGCCAGCAGCGCACAGGGGCAAGGCTATGGCTACACCTTC. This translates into CASSAQGQGYGYTF.

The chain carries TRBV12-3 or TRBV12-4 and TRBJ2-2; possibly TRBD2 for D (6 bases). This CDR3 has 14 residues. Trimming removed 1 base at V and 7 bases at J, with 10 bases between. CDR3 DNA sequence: TGTGCCAGCAGTTTAGTAGGGGAGGTCGGGGAGCTGTTTTTT. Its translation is CASSLVGEVGELFF.

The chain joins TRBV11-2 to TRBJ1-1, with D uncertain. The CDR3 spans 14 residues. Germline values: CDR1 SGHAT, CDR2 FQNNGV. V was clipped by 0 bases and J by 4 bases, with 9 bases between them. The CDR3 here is CASSLEPLGTEAFF. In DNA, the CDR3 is TGTGCCAGCAGCTTAGAGCCCCTTGGCACTGAAGCTTTCTTT.

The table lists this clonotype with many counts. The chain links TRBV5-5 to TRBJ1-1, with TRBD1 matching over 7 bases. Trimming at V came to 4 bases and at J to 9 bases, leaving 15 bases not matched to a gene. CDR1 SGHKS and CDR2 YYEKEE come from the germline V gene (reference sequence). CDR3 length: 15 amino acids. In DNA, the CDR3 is TGTGCCAGCAGCACGATCATTTCCCGGGACAGAAAAGCTTTCTTT. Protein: CASSTIISRDRKAFF.

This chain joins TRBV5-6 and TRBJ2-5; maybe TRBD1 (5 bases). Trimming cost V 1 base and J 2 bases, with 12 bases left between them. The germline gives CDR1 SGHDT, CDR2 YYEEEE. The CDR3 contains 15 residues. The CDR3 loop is CASSLYSPGQETQYF. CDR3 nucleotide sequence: TGTGCCAGCAGCTTGTATTCCCCAGGGCAAGAGACCCAGTACTTC.

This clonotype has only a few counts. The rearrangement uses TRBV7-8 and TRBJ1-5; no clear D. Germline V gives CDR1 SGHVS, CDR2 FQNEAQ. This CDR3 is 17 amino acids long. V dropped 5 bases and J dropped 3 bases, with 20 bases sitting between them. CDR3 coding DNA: TGTGCCAGCAGCCCCGCTCCGGGGAACATATACAATCAGCCCCAGCATTTT. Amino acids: CASSPAPGNIYNQPQHF.

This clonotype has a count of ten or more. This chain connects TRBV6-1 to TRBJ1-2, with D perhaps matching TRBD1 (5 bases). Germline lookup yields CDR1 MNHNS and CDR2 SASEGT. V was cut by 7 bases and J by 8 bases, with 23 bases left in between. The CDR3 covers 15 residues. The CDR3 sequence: CASTETRPQGRGYTF. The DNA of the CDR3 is TGTGCCAGCACCGAGACCCGACCTCAGGGAAGGGGCTACACCTTC.

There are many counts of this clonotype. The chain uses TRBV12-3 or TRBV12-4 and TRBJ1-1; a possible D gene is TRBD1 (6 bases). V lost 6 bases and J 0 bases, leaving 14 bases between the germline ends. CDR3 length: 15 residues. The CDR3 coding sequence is TGTGCCAGCAGCCCCCATGGGACAATGAACACTGAAGCTTTCTTT. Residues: CASSPHGTMNTEAFF.

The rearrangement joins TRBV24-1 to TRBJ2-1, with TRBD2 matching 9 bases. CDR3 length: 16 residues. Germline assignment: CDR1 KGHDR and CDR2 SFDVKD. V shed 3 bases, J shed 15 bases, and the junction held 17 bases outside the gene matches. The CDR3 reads CATSDMGARGGTSLFF. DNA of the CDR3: TGTGCCACCAGTGATATGGGGGCGCGGGGGGGGACTAGCCTGTTCTTC.

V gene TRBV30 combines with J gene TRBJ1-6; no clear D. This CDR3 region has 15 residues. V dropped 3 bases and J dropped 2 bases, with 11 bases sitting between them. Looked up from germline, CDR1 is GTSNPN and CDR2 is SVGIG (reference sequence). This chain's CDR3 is CAWSSAGTYNSPLHF. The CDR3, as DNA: TGTGCCTGGAGCAGCGCCGGGACCTATAATTCACCCCTCCACTTT.

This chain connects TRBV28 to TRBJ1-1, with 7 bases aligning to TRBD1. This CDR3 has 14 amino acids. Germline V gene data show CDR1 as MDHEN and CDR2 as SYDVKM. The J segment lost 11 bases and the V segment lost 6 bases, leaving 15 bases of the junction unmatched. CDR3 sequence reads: CASRLGQALSWAFF. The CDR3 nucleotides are TGTGCCAGCAGGTTAGGACAGGCTCTTTCGTGGGCTTTCTTT.

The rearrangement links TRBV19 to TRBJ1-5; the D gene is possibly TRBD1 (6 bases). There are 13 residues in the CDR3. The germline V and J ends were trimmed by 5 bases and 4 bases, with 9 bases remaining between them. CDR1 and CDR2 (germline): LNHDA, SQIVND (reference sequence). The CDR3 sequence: CASSVDRNQPQHF. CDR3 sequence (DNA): TGTGCCAGTAGTGTGGACAGAAATCAGCCCCAGCATTTT.

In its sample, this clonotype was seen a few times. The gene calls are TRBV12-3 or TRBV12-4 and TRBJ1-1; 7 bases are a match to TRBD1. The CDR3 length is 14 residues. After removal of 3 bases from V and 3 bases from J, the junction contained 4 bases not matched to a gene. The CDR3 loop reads CASSFTGADTEAFF. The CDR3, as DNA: TGTGCCAGCAGTTTTACAGGGGCGGACACTGAAGCTTTCTTT.

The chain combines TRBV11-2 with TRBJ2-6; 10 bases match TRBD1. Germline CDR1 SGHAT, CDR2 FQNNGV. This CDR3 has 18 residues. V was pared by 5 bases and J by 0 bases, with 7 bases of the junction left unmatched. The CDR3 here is CASSPRGQGTSGANVLTF. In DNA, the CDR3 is TGTGCCAGCAGCCCCCGGGGACAGGGGACCTCTGGGGCCAACGTCCTGACTTTC.